The source of this T cell receptor beta chain is a study of blood T cell repertoires in COVID-19. For the study at large: Sites in the United States, Italy and Spain provided acute and convalescent COVID-19 samples. Nucleic acid was either cDNA or gDNA, and it came from T cells, B-cell-depleted T cells, or PBMCs.

Germline CDR1 is SGHAT and CDR2 is FQNNGV. V lost 5 bases to trimming and J lost 9 bases, with 16 bases between them. The CDR3 totals 13 residues. In the authors' methods: Amplifying reference gene primers gave estimates of nucleated cell counts. Clones were sequenced by immunoSEQ multiplex PCR, and TCRdb holds only the in-frame ones, with some missing. That table furnishes V, J and clone size, whereas the DNA furnished D and trimming. This sample has 70,000 to 90,000 clones; less than 90% occur once, and the top ten carry more than 3%. The specimen was peripheral blood. The receptor comes from a man aged 55 to 69 with acute or convalescent COVID-19. The chain employs TRBV11-2 and TRBJ2-5, with a possible D match to TRBD2 (6 bases). The CDR3 coding sequence is TGTGCCAGCAGCGACGGGGGACGCGGGTCCCAGTACTTC. It specifies CASSDGGRGSQYF.